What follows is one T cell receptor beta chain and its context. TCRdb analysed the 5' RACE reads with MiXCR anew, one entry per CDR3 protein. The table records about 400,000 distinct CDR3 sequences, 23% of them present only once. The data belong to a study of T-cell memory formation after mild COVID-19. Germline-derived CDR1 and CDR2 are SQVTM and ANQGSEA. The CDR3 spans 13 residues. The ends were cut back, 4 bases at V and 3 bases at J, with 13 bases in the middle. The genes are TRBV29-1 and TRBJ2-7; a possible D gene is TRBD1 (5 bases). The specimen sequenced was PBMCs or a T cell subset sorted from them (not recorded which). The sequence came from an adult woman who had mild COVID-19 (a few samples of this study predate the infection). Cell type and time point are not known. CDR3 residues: CSVVPAGFYEQYF. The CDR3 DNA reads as TGCAGCGTTGTTCCGGCAGGGTTCTACGAGCAGTACTTC.